This T cell receptor beta chain was identified in a study of tumor-infiltrating lymphocytes in primary liver carcinoma. This CDR3 is 13 amino acids long. Germline values: CDR1 DFQATT, CDR2 SNEGSKA (reference sequence). Co-extracted RNA and DNA came from approximately 20-30 mg of unsorted bulk tissue. Resection treated the patients' primary liver carcinoma. The patients carried chronic HBV infection and had received no treatment. Reverse transcription of 450 to 500 ng total RNA with a constant-region primer produced TCR beta cDNA. Employing slightly modified ARM-PCR, three nested multiplex PCR rounds were run, and these gave rise to the TCR beta libraries. It was with TRBV1-TRBV30 forward primers and a C-beta reverse primer that the first two PCR rounds were run, at 10 to 11 cycles each. TCRdb fed the multiplex PCR reads into MiXCR, producing one record per CDR3 protein. The table includes some 25,000 distinct CDR3 sequences, about three quarters detected once.

Comment on this clonotype: Its antigen is not identified. One junction end disagrees with the germline gene, perhaps due to a read error.

General study points: Top-250-clone fractions were significantly higher in tumors than in blood (p = 0.039). Compared with tumor region pairs, tumor-adjacent and tumor-blood pairs overlapped less.

This TCR was recovered from a man in his forties with primary liver carcinoma and hepatitis B virus infection. The chain uses TRBV20-1 and TRBJ1-5; possible D gene TRBD1, 5 bases. Material for sequencing was liver tumor tissue from sampling region 3. Subset of the sample: tumor region T3, left-lateral pole. The CDR3 here is CRARPQGNQPQHF. The CDR3 DNA follows: TGCCGTGCTAGACCCCAGGGAAATCAGCCCCAGCATTTT.